In this sample, the clone carrying this TCR beta chain turned up once. Per the original methods: Counts of nucleated cells, estimated from reference gene primer amplification, were obtained. Repertoires were generated with immunoSEQ multiplex PCR, while TCRdb's copy carries only in-frame clones and drops some. Clonal size and the V and J genes are those of that table, whereas D and trimming came from the DNA. The repertoire holds 310,000 or so clones, more than 85% seen once, with around 1.2% in the top ten. The data derive from a study of blood T cell repertoires in COVID-19. Across the whole study: The United States, Italy and Spain supplied acute and convalescent COVID-19 samples. PBMCs, B-cell-depleted T cells, or T cells were the source of the cDNA or gDNA that made up the material.

The CDR3 sequence is 16 residues long. Germline CDR1 SGDLS, CDR2 YYNGEE. The V gene end was trimmed by 3 bases and the J gene end by 4 bases; junction bases not matched to a gene: 5. The material sequenced was peripheral blood. The chain links TRBV9 to TRBJ2-2; 11 bases map to TRBD2. The clonotype comes from an older man with acute or convalescent COVID-19. CDR3 nucleotide sequence: TGTGCCAGCAGCGAGGGACTAGCGGAGCTCACCGGGGAGCTGTTTTTT. Encoded protein: CASSEGLAELTGELFF. Using reference TRBV9 and TRBJ2-2 for the parts outside the CDR3, the full variable domain is DSGVTQTPKHLITATGQRVTLRCSPRSGDLSVYWYQQSLDQGLQFLIQYYNGEERAKGNILERFSAQQFPDLHSELNLSSLELGDSALYFCASSEGLAELTGELFFGEGSRLTVL.